This TCR beta chain stems from a study of shared clonotypes between healthy human individuals. Overall study: Two female and a few male donors aged 18 to 49 were enrolled. Every donor yielded three CD4 naive, three CD4 memory, two CD8 naive and one CD8 memory plate.

The table came from immunoSEQ multiplex PCR; TCRdb's copy has only in-frame clones and leaves some out. The table lists 1,500,000 or so clones, approximately 98.5% of them singletons. The donor population consisted of healthy HIV-negative adults with no recent acute infections or vaccinations. Nashville, Tennessee was home to all donors, who were Caucasian adults. With regard to this clone: Other DNA sequences from this sample encode an identical CDR3 as well.

The V gene lost 4 bases and the J gene lost 1 base, with 7 bases spanning the gap. CDR1 KGHSH and CDR2 LQKENI come from the germline V gene. The CDR3 is 13 residues long. Source material: naive CD4+ T cells sorted from blood. The subset is: CD45RA+ positively selected. This clonotype originated in a man aged 25 to 40 in good health. This chain links TRBV18 with TRBJ2-5; D is unclear. The CDR3 region is CASSRTGQETQYF. Written as DNA, the CDR3 is TGTGCCAGCTCACGGACCGGCCAAGAGACCCAGTACTTC.